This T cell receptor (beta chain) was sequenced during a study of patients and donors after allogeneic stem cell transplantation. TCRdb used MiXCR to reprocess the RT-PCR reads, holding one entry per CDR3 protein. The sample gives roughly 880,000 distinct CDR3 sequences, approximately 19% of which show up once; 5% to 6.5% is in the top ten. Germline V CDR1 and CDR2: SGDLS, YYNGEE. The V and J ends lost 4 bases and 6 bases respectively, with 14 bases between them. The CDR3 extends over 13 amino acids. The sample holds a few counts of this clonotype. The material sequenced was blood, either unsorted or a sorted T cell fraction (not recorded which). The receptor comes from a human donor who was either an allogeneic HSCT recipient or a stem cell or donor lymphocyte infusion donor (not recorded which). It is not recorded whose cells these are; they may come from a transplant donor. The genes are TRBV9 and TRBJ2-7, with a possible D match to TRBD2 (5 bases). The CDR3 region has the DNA TGTGCCAGCAGCTCGCGGGTCCTCGCCGAGCAGTACTTC. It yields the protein CASSSRVLAEQYF.